This T cell receptor (beta chain) was obtained from a study of shared clonotypes between healthy human individuals. The overall study: Every donor yielded three CD4 naive, three CD4 memory, two CD8 naive and one CD8 memory plate.

The CDR3 is 15 residues long. The germline gives CDR1 SQVTM, CDR2 ANQGSEA. V shed 4 bases, J shed 3 bases, and the junction held 11 bases outside the gene matches. Points from the study as a whole: The donor pool, a small one, limited the genetic and exposure-history diversity represented.

Using immunoSEQ multiplex PCR, the repertoire was profiled, and TCRdb retains in-frame clones only, with some absent. The sample has roughly 1,600,000 clones, 98% to 99% seen once. For this clone: Antigen specificity is unknown.

This chain links TRBV29-1 with TRBJ1-1; 7 bases are a match to TRBD1. Sequencing was carried out using naive CD4+ T cells sorted from blood. The subset is: CD45RA+ positively selected. This receptor was obtained from a man aged 25 to 45 in good health. CDR3: CSVGTLRGHDTEAFF. In DNA, the CDR3 is TGCAGCGTTGGGACGCTAAGGGGGCATGACACTGAAGCTTTCTTT.